Listed here is a single T cell receptor (beta chain). What it binds is not known. Since all of the isolated RNA was reverse transcribed, expressed TCRB transcripts were what got sequenced. Sequenced by immunoSEQ multiplex PCR; TCRdb stores in-frame clones only, minus some. The repertoire holds a few hundred thousand clones, with about 11% as singletons. This entry comes from a study of beta chain features in type 1 diabetes. Overall study: Patients were similar to healthy donors in age and gender (as well as in cell yields).

Notes on the study in general: The naive, central memory and Treg TCRB repertoires showed an apparent similarity that was greater among patients than among healthy donors. Among patients with Type 1 diabetes, TCRB CDR3s were moderately but significantly shorter in every one of the four CD4+ subsets.

The CDR3 covers 15 residues. Trimming cost V 6 bases and J 0 bases, with 12 bases left between them. CDR1 MNHEY and CDR2 SVGAGI come from the germline V gene. This receptor was taken from a man aged 25 to 40 with type 1 diabetes. Sequencing was carried out using naive CD4+ T cells from blood. V is TRBV6-5 and J is TRBJ2-1, with D possibly matching TRBD2 (5 bases). CDR3 sequence: CASRPPGSSYNEQFF. In nucleotides, the CDR3 is TGTGCCAGCAGACCCCCGGGGAGCTCCTACAATGAGCAGTTCTTC.